The text below deals with one TCR beta chain. Different DNA sequences within this sample yield the same CDR3. In the authors' methods: How many nucleated cells were present was estimated from reference gene primer amplification. Only in-frame clones appear in the TCRdb table, and some are missing; sequencing was by immunoSEQ multiplex PCR. V, J and clone size are taken as reported in that table, and D and trimming were inferred from the DNA itself. The sample consists of 200,000 or so clones, 92% of them appearing once. Germline CDR1 and CDR2: SNHLY and FYNNEI. The CDR3 is 13 amino acids. The junction had 2 bases not matched to a gene; V was cut back by 6 bases and J by 2 bases. The entry originates in a study of blood T cell repertoires in COVID-19. In the study overall: The United States, Italy and Spain supplied acute and convalescent COVID-19 samples. PBMCs, B-cell-depleted T cells, or T cells were the source of the cDNA or gDNA that made up the material.

The sample taken for sequencing was peripheral blood. The source of this sequence is a man aged 55-75 years with COVID-19, enrolled during active disease. The chain joins TRBV2 to TRBJ1-1; 8 bases agree with TRBD1. The CDR3 bases are TGTGCCAGCAGCGGACAGGGAAACACTGAAGCTTTCTTT. Translated: CASSGQGNTEAFF. The variable domain in full, with the rest retrieved from reference TRBV2 and TRBJ1-1, is EPEVTQTPSHQVTQMGQEVILRCVPISNHLYFYWYRQILGQKVEFLVSFYNNEISEKSEIFDDQFSVERPDGSNFTLKIRSTKLEDSAMYFCASSGQGNTEAFFGQGTRLTVV.